This T cell receptor (beta chain) was obtained from a study of Graves' ophthalmopathy and Graves' hyperthyroidism. Patients with other autoimmune diseases, uncontrolled infections, pregnancy or lactation were excluded. Whole-study findings and limits: With about 87% sensitivity and approximately 80% specificity, a 13-signature model separated ophthalmopathy from stable hyperthyroidism.

Researchers took RNA transcripts and amplified TCR beta CDR3 regions from them. Second-round multiplex PCR came after a first-round RT-PCR that employed HTBI primers. TCRdb re-called the multiplex PCR reads through MiXCR, storing one row per CDR3 protein. The data contain around 660,000 distinct CDR3 sequences, about 38% of them seen just once; the ten biggest clones take up about 3.3%. V was cut by 1 base and J by 6 bases, with 6 bases left in between. This CDR3 has 12 residues. CDR1 and CDR2 from the germline V gene are SEHNR and FQNEAQ (reference sequence). This clonotype has a single count. What it binds is unknown.

Input material: peripheral blood. The rearrangement joins TRBV7-9 to TRBJ1-1; D not certain. The sequence derives from an adult man with Graves' ophthalmopathy. The CDR3 here is CASSLDSPEAFF. CDR3 sequence (DNA): TGTGCCAGCAGCTTAGATTCCCCTGAAGCTTTCTTT.